This record covers a single T cell receptor (beta chain). Which antigen it targets is not known. There are no base qualities to consult, and no much larger clone falls within one base. TCRbeta CDR3 regions were amplified from genomic DNA by means of the immunoSEQ Assay, a bias-controlled multiplex PCR. Processing in the source paper ran as follows. Within the assay, amplification of reference gene primers was used to estimate how many nucleated cells each sample contained. To quantify the absolute abundance of each unique TCRbeta CDR3 rearrangement, sequence reads were collapsed and filtered. For each sample, productive Simpson clonality was calculated by taking the square root of Simpson's diversity index across productive rearrangements. TCRdb carries this immuneACCESS record with in-frame sequences only. Its versions omit some clonotypes, under half of them owing to an unresolved V gene in the studies checked, with the rest unexplained. The V and J calls and the clone size are those of that table, but D and trimming were determined from the DNA. The sample table contains a few hundred thousand clones; only one count was recorded for about 90% of them. The ten largest clonotypes hold 1% to 1.5% of the sample.

The data were taken from a study of blood T cell repertoires in COVID-19 (dated by TCRdb to 2020 to 2021). Study-level background: Samples from collaborators originated in the United States, Italy and Spain and spanned both the acute and convalescent phases of COVID-19. The prospective study material was composed of cDNA or gDNA derived from T cells, B-cell-depleted T cells, or PBMCs. Where available, HLA class I and class II types were obtained from metadata supplied by the sample provider rather than from assay-based typing. Subjects who had been exposed to COVID-19, were actively infected with it, or had recovered from it provided the deeply sampled blood TCRbeta repertoires that made up the dataset. Samples came from the ongoing ImmuneRACE study (first 160 participants) plus 1,254 subjects from 6 global collaborators. The repertoires were made available in a free public database intended to serve as a resource for research on the immune response to SARS-CoV-2. The sample metadata nearly always contained a de-identified subject ID, COVID-19 status, age in years and sex. General conclusions and limits of the study: Clinical and demographic metadata were provided uncurated, with the amount varying by source and participant.

Reading the germline V gene gives CDR1 SGHRS and CDR2 YFSETQ. From the cysteine through the phenylalanine, the CDR3 covers 15 amino acids. Only the CDR3 region is kept as DNA, spanning 45 bases read in frame from base 1. V drops 0 bases and J drops 7 bases, leaving 11 bases in between. Enrolling through a virtual design, the prospective study's participants ranged in age from roughly 18 to 90 years and lived across around 25 United States geographic areas. In the prospective study, participants were assigned to cohorts based on the clinical history participants reported in a screening survey and a study questionnaire. ImmuneRACE Cohort 3 recovered participants were defined by two consecutive negative NP/OP PCR tests, healthcare professional clearance, or symptom resolution. In the prospective study, whole blood, serum and a nasopharyngeal or oropharyngeal swab were collected from each participant by mobile phlebotomists. Over a roughly two-month period, participants in the prospective study had the option of providing additional blood draws and questionnaires. Blood samples from the prospective study were shipped frozen or at room temperature prior to DNA extraction.

Sequencing was performed on PBMCs or T cells enriched from blood (not recorded which). The receptor was isolated from a man between 25 and 39 years old who had recovered from COVID-19. The rearranged segments are TRBV5-1 and TRBJ1-6, with no reliable assignment of the D segment. The DNA is as follows: TGCGCCAGCAGCTTGGCTTTGGAGCCCAATTCACCCCTCCACTTT. It specifies CASSLALEPNSPLHF.